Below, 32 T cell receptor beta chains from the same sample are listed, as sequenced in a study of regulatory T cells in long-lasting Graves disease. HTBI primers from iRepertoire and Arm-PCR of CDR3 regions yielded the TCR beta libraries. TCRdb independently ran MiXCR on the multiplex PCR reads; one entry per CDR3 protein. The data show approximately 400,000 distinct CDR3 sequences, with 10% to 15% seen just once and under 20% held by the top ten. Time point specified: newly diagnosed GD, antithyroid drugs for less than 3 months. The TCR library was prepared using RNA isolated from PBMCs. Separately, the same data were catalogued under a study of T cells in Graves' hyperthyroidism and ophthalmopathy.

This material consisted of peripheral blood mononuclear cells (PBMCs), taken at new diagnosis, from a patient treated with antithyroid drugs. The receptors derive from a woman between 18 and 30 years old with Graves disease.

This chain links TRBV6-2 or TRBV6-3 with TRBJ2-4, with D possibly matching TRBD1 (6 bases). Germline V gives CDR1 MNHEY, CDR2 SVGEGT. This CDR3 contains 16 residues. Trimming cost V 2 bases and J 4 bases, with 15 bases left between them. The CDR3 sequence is CASSYAHRQAKNIQYF. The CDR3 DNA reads TGTGCCAGCAGTTACGCCCATCGACAGGCTAAAAACATTCAGTACTTC.

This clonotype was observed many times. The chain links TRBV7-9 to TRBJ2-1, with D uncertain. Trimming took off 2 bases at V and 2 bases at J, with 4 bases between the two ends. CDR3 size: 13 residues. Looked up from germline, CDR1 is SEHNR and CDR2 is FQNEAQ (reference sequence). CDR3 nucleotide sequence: TGTGCCAGCAGCTTACTAACCTACAATGAGCAGTTCTTC. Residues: CASSLLTYNEQFF.

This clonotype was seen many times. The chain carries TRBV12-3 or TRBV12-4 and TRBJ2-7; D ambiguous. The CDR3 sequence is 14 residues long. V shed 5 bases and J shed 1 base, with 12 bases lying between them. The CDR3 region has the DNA TGTGCCAGCAGTATGCAGTGGAAGTCCTACGAGCAGTACTTC. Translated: CASSMQWKSYEQYF.

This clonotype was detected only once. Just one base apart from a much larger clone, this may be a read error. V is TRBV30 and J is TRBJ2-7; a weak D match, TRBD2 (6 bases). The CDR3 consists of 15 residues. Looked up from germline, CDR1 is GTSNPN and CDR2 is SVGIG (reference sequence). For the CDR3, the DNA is TGTGCCCGGAGGGACGGCTCAGCAACGATCTACGAGCAGTACTTC. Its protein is CARRDGSATIYEQYF.

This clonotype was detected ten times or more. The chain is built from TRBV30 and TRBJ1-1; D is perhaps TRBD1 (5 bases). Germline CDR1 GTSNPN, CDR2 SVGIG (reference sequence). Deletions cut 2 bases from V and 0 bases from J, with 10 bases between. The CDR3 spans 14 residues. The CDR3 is CAWSRGAVNTEAFF. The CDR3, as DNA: TGTGCCTGGAGTCGCGGGGCAGTGAACACTGAAGCTTTCTTT. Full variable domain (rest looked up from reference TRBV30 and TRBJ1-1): SQTIHQWPATLVQPVGSPLSLECTVEGTSNPNLYWYRQAAGRGLQLLFYSVGIGQISSEVPQNLSASRPQDRQFILSSKKLLLSDSGFYLCAWSRGAVNTEAFFGQGTRLTVV.

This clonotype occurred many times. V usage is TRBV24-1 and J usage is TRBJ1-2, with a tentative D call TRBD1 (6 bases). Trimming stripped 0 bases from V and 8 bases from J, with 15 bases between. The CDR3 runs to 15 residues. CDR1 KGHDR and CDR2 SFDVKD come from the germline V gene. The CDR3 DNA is TGTGCCACCAGTGATTTGGTAGGGGGGGCTCGGGGCTACACCTTC. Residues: CATSDLVGGARGYTF.

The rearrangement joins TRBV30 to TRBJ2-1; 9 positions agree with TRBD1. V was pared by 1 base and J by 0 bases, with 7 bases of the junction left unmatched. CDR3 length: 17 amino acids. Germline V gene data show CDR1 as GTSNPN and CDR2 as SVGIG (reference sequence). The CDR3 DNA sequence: TGTGCCTGGAGTGAGGGACAGGGTCTCGGCTCCTACAATGAGCAGTTCTTC. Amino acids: CAWSEGQGLGSYNEQFF.

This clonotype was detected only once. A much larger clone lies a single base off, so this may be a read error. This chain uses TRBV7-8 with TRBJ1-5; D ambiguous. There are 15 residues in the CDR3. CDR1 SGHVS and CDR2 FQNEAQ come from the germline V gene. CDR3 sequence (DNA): TGTGCCAGCAGCTTAGCGTGGGGAGGCCCGAGGCCCCGGCATTTT. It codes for CASSLAWGGPRPRHF.

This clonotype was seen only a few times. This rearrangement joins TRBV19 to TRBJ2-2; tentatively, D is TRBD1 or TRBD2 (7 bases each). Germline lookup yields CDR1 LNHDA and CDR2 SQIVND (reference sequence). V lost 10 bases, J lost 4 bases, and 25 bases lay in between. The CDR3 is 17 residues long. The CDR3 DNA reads TGTGCCACCAAACAGGGAGGGGGCGCTTTAGGCACCGGGGAGCTGTTTTTT. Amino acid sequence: CATKQGGGALGTGELFF.

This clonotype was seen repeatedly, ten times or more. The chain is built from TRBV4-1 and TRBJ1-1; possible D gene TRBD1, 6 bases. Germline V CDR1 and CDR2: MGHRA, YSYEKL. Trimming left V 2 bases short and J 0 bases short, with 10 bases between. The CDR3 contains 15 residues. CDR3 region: CASSQTGRMNTEAFF. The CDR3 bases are TGCGCCAGCAGCCAAACAGGGAGGATGAACACTGAAGCTTTCTTT.

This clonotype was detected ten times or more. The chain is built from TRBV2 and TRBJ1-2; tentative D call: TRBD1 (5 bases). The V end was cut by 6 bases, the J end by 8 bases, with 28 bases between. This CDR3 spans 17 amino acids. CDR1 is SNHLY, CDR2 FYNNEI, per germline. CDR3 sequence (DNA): TGTGCCAGCAGCGAACCATCCGGATGGGGGGGAATCTGGGGCTACACCTTC. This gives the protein CASSEPSGWGGIWGYTF.

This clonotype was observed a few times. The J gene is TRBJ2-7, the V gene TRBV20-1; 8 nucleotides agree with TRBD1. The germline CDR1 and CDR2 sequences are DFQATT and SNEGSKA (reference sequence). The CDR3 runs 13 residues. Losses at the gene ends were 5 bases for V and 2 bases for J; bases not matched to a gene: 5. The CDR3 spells CSALDRDPYEQYF. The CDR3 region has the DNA TGCAGTGCTCTGGACAGGGATCCCTACGAGCAGTACTTC.

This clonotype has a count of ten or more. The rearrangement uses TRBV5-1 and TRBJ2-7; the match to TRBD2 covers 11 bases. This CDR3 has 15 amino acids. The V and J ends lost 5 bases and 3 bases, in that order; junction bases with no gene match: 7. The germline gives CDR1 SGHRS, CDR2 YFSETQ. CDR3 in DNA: TGCGCCAGCAGTTCCCGACTAGCGGGGATCTACGAGCAGTACTTC. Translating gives CASSSRLAGIYEQYF.

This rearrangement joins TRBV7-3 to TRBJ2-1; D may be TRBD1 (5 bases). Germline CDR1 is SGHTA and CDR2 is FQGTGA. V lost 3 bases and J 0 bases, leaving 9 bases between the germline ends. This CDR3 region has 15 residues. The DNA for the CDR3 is TGTGCCAGCAGCTTTGACAGTCGCTCCTACAATGAGCAGTTCTTC. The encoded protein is CASSFDSRSYNEQFF.

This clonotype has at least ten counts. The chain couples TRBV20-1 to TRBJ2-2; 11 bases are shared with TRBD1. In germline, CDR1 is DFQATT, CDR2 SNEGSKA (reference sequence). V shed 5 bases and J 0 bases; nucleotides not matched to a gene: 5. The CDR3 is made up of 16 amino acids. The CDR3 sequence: CSAPGQGAANTGELFF. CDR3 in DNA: TGCAGTGCTCCAGGACAGGGGGCGGCGAACACCGGGGAGCTGTTTTTT.

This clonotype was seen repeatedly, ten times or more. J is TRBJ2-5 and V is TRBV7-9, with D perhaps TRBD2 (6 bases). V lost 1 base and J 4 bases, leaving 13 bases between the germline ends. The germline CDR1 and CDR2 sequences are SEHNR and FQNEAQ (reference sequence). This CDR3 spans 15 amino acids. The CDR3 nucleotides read TGTGCCAGCAGCTTAGGTCAGGGAGGAGGAGAGACCCAGTACTTC. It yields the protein CASSLGQGGGETQYF.

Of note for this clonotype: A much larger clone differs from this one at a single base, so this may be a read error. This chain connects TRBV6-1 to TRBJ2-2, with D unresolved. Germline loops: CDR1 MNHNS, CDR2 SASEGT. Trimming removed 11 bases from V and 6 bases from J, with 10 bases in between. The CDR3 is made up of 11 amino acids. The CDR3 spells CAVTAAGELFF. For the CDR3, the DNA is TGTGCCGTGACGGCTGCCGGGGAGCTGTTTTTT.

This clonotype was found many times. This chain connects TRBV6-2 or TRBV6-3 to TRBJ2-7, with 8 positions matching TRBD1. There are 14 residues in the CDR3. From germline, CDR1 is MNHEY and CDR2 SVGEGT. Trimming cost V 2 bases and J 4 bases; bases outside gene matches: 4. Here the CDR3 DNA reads TGTGCCAGCAGTTACCAGGGGGCTAAGTACGAGCAGTACTTC. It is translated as CASSYQGAKYEQYF.

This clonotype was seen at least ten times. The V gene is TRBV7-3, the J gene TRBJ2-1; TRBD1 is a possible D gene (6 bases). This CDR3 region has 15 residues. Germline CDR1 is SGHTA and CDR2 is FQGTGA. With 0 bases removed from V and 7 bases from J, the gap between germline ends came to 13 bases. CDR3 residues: CASSLTYTGMNEQFF. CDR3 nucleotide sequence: TGTGCCAGCAGCTTAACGTATACAGGGATGAATGAGCAGTTCTTC.

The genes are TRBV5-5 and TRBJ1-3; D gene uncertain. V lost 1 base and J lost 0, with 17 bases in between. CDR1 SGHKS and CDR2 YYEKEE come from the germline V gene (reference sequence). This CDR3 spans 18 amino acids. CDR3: CASSLYSLTRSSGNTIYF. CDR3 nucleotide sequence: TGTGCCAGCAGCTTGTATTCCCTTACTCGATCCTCTGGAAACACCATATATTTT.

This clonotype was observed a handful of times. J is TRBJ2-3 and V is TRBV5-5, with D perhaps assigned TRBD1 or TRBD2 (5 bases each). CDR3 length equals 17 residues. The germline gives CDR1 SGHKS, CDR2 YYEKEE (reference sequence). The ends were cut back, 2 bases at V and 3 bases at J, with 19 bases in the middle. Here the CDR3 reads CASSFGKRTEGTDTQYF. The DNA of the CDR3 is TGTGCCAGCAGCTTTGGGAAGAGAACTGAGGGGACAGATACGCAGTATTTT. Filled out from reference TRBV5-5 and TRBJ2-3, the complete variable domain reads DAGVTQSPTHLIKTRGQQVTLRCSPISGHKSVSWYQQVLGQGPQFIFQYYEKEERGRGNFPDRFSARQFPNYSSELNVNALLLGDSALYLCASSFGKRTEGTDTQYFGPGTRLTVL.

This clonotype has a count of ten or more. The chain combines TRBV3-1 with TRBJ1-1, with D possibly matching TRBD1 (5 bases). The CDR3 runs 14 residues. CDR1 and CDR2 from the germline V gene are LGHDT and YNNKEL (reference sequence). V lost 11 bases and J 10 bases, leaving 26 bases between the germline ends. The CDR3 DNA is TGTGCCTCCCAGGGTAGGGCCGGACTGTCCCCAGCTTTCTTT. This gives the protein CASQGRAGLSPAFF.

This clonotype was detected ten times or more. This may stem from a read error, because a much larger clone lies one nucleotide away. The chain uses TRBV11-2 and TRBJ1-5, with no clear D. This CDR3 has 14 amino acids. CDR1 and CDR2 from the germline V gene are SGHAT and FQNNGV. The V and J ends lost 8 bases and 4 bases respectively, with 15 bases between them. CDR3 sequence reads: CASGPTTANQPQHF. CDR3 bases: TGTGCCAGCGGCCCGACTACGGCGAATCAGCCCCAGCATTTT.

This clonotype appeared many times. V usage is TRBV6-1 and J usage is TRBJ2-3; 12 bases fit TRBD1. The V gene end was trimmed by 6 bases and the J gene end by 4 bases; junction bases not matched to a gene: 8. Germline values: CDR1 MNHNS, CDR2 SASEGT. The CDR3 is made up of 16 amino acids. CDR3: CASSKEGTGGPDTQYF. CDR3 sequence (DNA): TGTGCCAGCAGCAAAGAAGGGACAGGGGGCCCAGATACGCAGTATTTT.

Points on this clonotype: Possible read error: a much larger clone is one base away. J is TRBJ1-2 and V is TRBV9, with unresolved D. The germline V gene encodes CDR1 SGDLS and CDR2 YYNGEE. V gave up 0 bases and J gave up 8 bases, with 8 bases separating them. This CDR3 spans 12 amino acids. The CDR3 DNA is TGTGCCAGCAGCGTAGGGGCCCGCGGCTACACCTTC. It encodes CASSVGARGYTF.

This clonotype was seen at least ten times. CDR3 in amino acids: CASSTGANQPQHF. The CDR3 coding sequence is TGTGCCAGCAGTACCGGGGCGAATCAGCCCCAGCATTTT. This chain links TRBV27 with TRBJ1-5; TRBD1 is a possible D gene (5 bases). Germline CDR1 is MNHEY and CDR2 is SMNVEV (reference sequence). The CDR3 spans 13 residues. V lost 5 bases and J lost 4, with 9 bases in between.

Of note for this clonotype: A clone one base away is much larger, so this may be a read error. CDR3 sequence: CVSGSTRPRGINQPQHF. In DNA, the CDR3 is TGTGTTAGTGGTTCCACGAGACCCCGAGGGATTAATCAGCCCCAGCATTTT. V is TRBV12-5 and J is TRBJ1-5, with D unclear. The germline CDR1 and CDR2 sequences are LGHNT and FRNRAP. There are 17 residues in the CDR3.

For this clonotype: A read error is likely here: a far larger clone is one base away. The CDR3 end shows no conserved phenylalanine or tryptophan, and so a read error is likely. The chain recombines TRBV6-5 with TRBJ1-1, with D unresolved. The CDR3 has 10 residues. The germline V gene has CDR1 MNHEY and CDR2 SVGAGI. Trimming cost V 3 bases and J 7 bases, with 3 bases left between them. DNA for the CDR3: TGTGCCAGCAGTTATCTTGAAGCTTTCTCT. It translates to CASSYLEAFS.

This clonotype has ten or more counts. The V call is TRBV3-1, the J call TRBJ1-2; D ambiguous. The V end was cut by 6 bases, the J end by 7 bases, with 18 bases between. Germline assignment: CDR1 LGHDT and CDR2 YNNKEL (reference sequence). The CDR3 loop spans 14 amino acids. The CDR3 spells CASRPDDARGGYTF. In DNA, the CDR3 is TGTGCCAGCAGACCAGATGACGCACGTGGTGGCTACACCTTC.

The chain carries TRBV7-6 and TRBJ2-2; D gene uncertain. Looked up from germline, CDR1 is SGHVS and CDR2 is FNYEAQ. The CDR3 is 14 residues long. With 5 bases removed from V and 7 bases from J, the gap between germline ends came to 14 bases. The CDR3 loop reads CASSLGPAGGELFF. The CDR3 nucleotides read TGTGCCAGCAGCCTCGGCCCTGCTGGCGGGGAGCTGTTTTTT.

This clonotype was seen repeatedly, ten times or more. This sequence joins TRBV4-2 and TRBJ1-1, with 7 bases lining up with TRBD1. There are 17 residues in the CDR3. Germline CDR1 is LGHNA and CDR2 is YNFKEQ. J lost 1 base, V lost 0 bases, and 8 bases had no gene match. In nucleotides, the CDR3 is TGTGCCAGCAGCCAAGATTGGTGGGACAGAACGAACACTGAAGCTTTCTTT. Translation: CASSQDWWDRTNTEAFF.

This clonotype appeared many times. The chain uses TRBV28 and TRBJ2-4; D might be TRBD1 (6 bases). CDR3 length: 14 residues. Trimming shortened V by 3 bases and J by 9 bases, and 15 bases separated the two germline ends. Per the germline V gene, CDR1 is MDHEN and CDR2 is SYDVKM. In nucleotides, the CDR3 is TGTGCCAGCAGTTTCTACAGGGCGAGGGGCATTCAGTACTTC. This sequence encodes CASSFYRARGIQYF.